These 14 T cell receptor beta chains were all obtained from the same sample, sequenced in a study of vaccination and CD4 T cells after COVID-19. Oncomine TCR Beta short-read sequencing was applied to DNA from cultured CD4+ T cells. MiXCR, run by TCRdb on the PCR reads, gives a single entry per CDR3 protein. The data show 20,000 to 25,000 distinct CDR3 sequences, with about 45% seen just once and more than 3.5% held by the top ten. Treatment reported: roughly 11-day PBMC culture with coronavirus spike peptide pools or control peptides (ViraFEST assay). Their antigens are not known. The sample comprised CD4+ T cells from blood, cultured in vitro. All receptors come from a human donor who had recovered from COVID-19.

Written as DNA, the CDR3 is TGCGCCAGCAGCTTGCCCGGGTATGACACTGAAGCTTTCTTT. Translating it yields CASSLPGYDTEAFF. The genes are TRBV5-1 and TRBJ1-1; D gene unclear. The CDR3 sequence is 14 residues long. Trimming took 1 base from V and 3 from J, leaving 10 bases between them. Germline loops: CDR1 SGHRS, CDR2 YFSETQ. Full variable domain (rest looked up from reference TRBV5-1 and TRBJ1-1): KAGVTQTPRYLIKTRGQQVTLSCSPISGHRSVSWYQQTPGQGLQFLFEYFSETQRNKGNFPGRFSGRQFSNSRSEMNVSTLELGDSALYLCASSLPGYDTEAFFGQGTRLTVV.

This CDR3 reads CSAGNRVGAYEQYF. CDR3 sequence (DNA): TGCAGTGCTGGGAACAGGGTTGGGGCCTACGAGCAGTACTTC. The chain recombines TRBV20-1 with TRBJ2-7; tentative D call: TRBD1 (6 bases). CDR3 length: 14 amino acids. Trimming took off 5 bases at V and 2 bases at J, with 16 bases between the two ends. The V gene's germline CDR1 is DFQATT and CDR2 SNEGSKA (reference sequence).

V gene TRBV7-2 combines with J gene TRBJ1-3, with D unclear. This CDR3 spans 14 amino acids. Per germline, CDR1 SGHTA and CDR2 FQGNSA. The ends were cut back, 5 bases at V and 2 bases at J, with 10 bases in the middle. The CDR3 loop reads CASSPLGPGNTIYF. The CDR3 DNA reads TGTGCCAGCAGCCCCCTCGGGCCTGGAAACACCATATATTTT.

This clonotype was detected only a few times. In DNA form, the CDR3 reads TGTGCCATCAGCCCCAAGGGCGGGAAACTGTTTTTT. Translating it yields CAISPKGGKLFF. This chain uses TRBV10-3 with TRBJ1-4; D is unresolved. The CDR3 runs 12 residues. Germline CDR1 ENHRY, CDR2 SYGVKD. V lost 6 bases and J 11 bases, leaving 13 bases between the germline ends.

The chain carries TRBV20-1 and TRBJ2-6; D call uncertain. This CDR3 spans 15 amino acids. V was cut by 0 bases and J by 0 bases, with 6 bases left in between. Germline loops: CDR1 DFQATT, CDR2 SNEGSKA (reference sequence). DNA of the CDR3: TGCAGTGCTAGAGAGGTCCCCTCTGGGGCCAACGTCCTGACTTTC. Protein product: CSAREVPSGANVLTF.

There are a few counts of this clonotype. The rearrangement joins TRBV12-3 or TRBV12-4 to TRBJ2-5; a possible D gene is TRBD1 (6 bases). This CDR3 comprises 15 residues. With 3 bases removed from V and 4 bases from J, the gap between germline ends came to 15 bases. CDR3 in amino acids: CASSFLGAPGETQYF. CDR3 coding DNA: TGTGCCAGCAGTTTCTTGGGGGCGCCGGGAGAGACCCAGTACTTC.

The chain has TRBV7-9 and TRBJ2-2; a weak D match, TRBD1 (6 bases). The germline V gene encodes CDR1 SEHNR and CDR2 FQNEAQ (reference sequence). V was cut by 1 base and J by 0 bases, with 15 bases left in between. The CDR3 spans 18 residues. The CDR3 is CASSLVTRGRTNTGELFF. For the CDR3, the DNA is TGTGCCAGCAGCTTAGTTACCAGGGGAAGGACGAACACCGGGGAGCTGTTTTTT.

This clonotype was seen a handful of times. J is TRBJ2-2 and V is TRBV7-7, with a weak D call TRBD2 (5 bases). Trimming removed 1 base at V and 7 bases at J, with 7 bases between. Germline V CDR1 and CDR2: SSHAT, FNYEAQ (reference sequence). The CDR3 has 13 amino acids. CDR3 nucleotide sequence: TGTGCCAGCAGCTTAGGGAGCGGCGGGGAGCTGTTTTTT. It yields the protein CASSLGSGGELFF.

The CDR3 bases are TGCAGCGTCCAGACAGGCTCCTACGAGCAGTACTTC. It codes for CSVQTGSYEQYF. This rearrangement joins TRBV29-1 to TRBJ2-7, with a possible D match to TRBD1 (6 bases). This CDR3 contains 12 residues. Germline CDR1 reads SQVTM; CDR2 reads ANQGSEA. The V end lost 6 bases, the J end lost 0 bases, and 9 bases lay between the germline ends.

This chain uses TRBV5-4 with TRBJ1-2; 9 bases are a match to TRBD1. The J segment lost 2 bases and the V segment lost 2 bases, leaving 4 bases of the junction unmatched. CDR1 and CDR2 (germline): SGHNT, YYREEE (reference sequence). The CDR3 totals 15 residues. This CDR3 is CASSLSGTGNYGYTF. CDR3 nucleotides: TGTGCCAGCAGCTTATCCGGGACAGGGAACTATGGCTACACCTTC.

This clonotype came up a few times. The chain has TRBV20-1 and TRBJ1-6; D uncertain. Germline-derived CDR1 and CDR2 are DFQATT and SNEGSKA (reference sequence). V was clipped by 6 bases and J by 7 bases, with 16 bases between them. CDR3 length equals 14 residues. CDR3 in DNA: TGCAGTGCCCTGACCCAAAGAGGGAATTCACCCCTCCACTTT. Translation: CSALTQRGNSPLHF.

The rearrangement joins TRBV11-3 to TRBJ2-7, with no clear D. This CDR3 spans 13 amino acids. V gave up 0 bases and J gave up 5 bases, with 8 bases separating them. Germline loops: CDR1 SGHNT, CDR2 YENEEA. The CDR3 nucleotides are TGTGCCAGCAGCTTAGATCGGTACAACGAGCAGTACTTC. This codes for CASSLDRYNEQYF. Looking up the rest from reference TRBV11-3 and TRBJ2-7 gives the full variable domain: EAGVVQSPRYKIIEKKQPVAFWCNPISGHNTLYWYLQNLGQGPELLIRYENEEAVDDSQLPKDRFSAERLKGVDSTLKIQPAELGDSAVYLCASSLDRYNEQYFGPGTRLTVT.

The CDR3 region is CASSFPRYGYTF. CDR3 nucleotide sequence: TGTGCCAGCAGTTTCCCCAGGTACGGCTACACCTTC. V is TRBV28 and J is TRBJ1-2, with D unresolved. The CDR3 is 12 amino acids. Trimming took off 3 bases at V and 8 bases at J, with 10 bases between the two ends. CDR1 and CDR2 from the germline V gene are MDHEN and SYDVKM.

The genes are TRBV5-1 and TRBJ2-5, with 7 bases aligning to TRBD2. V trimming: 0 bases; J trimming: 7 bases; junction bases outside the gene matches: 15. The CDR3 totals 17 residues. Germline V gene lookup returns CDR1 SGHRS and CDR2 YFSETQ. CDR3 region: CASSLEGRDSSKATQYF. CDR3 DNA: TGCGCCAGCAGCTTGGAAGGGAGGGACTCGTCCAAGGCGACCCAGTACTTC.